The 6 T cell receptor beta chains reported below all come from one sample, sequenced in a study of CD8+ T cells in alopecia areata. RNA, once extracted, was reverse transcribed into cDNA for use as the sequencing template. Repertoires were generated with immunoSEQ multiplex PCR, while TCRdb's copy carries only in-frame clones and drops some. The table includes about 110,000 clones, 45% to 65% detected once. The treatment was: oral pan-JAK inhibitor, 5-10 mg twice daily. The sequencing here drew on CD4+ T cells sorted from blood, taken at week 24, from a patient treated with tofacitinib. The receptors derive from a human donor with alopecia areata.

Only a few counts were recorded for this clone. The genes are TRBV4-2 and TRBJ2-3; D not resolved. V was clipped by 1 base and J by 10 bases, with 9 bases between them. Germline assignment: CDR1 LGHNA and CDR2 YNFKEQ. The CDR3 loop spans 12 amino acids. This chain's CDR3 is CASSQAGDPQYF. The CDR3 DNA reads TGTGCCAGCAGCCAAGCTGGGGATCCGCAGTATTTT.

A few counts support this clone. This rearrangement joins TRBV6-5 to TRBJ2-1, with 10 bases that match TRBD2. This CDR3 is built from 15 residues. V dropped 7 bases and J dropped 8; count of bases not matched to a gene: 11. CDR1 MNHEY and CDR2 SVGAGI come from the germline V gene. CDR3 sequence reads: CASTMTSGLHHEQFF. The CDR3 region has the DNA TGTGCCAGCACCATGACTAGCGGGTTGCACCATGAGCAGTTCTTC.

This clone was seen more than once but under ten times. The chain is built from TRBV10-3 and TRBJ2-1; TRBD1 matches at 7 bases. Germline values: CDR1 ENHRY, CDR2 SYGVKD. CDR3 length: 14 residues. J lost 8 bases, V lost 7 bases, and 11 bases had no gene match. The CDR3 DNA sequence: TGTGCCATCAACTCGGGACAGCCATTGTATGAGCAGTTCTTC. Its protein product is CAINSGQPLYEQFF.

This CDR3 is CATSRGLIQETQYF. The CDR3 DNA is TGTGCCACCAGCAGAGGTCTCATCCAAGAGACCCAGTACTTC. The rearrangement joins TRBV15 to TRBJ2-5; D is unclear. Germline CDR1 and CDR2: LNHNV and YYDKDF (reference sequence). The germline V and J ends were trimmed by 1 base and 1 base, with 7 bases remaining between them. The CDR3 loop spans 14 amino acids.

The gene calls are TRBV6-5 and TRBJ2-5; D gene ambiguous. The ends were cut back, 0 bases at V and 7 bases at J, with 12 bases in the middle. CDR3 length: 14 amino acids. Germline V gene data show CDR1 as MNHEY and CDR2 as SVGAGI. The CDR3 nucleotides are TGTGCCAGCAGTTACTCCAGTGGATTCGGGACCCAGTACTTC. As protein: CASSYSSGFGTQYF.

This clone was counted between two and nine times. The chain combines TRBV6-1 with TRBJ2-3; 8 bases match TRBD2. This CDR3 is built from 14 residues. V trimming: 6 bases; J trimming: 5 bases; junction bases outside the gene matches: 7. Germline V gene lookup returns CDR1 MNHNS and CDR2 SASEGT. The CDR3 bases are TGTGCCAGCAGCCCGGGCGGGGGGCAAGATACGCAGTATTTT. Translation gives CASSPGGGQDTQYF.